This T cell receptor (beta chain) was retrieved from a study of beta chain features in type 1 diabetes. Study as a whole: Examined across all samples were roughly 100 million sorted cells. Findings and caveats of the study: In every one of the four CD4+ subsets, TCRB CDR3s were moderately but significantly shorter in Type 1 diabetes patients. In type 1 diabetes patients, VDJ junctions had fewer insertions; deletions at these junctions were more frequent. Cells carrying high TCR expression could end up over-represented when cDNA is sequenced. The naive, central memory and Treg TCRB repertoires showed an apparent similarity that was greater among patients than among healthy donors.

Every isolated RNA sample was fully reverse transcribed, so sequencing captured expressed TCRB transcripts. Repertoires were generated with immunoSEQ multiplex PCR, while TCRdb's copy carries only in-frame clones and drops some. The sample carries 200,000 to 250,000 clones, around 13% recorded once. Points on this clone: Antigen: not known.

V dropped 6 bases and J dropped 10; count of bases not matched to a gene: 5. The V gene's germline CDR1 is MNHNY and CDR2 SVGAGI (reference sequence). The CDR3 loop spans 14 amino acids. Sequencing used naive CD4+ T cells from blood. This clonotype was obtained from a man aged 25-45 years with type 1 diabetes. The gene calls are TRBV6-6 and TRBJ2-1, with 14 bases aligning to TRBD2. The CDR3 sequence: CASSLGLAGDEQFF. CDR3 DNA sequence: TGTGCCAGCAGCCTGGGACTAGCGGGAGACGAGCAGTTCTTC.